This T cell receptor beta chain was sequenced for a study of T cell repertoires in cytomegalovirus infection. Study in general: Evidence of both CMV infection and a matching HLA type came from public TCR beta signatures.

Comments on this clonotype: Its specificity is not known.

Study results and caveats: HLA-C-restricted CMV-specific TCR beta clonotypes were dominant in the ex vivo response. Cumulative public TCR beta family frequency identified CMV carriers with the relevant HLA.

TCRdb itself ran the reads through MiXCR, one entry per CDR3 protein. The sample includes roughly 190,000 distinct CDR3 sequences, 8.5% to 10% seen only once; the top ten take roughly 5%. The CDR3 has 13 residues. Trimming cost V 0 bases and J 10 bases, with 12 bases left between them. Germline CDR1 is MGHRA and CDR2 is YSYEKL. The clonotype was recovered from a human donor in good health (CMV status not recorded). Some clones in this sample may be carry-over from other donors' samples. The V call is TRBV4-1, the J call TRBJ1-1; D is unclear. Source material: PBMCs. The CDR3 here is CASSQEGNRGAFF. CDR3 nucleotide sequence: TGCGCCAGCAGCCAAGAGGGGAACAGAGGAGCTTTCTTT.